The following is a T cell receptor (beta chain) sequence with its context. This record belongs to a study of cytomegalovirus exposure and HLA in healthy donors. PCR involved 60 Vbeta and 13 Jbeta primers. TCRdb's table, derived via immunoSEQ multiplex PCR, lists solely in-frame clones and lacks some. This sample contains roughly 110,000 clones. V was trimmed by 0 bases and J by 0 bases, leaving 6 bases between them. Germline-derived CDR1 and CDR2 are SGHAT and FQNNGV. The CDR3 is 15 amino acids. The specimen was PBMCs. The chain recombines TRBV11-2 with TRBJ1-3; D unclear. The receptor comes from a man aged 30-40 years in good health and CMV-seronegative. The CDR3 DNA follows: TGTGCCAGCAGCTTAGACTTCGGCTCTGGAAACACCATATATTTT. Protein sequence: CASSLDFGSGNTIYF.